This T cell receptor (beta chain) was documented in a study of identical twins. Study findings and constraints: Invariant T cells like MAIT and iNKT could partly confound the zero-insertion analyses. Abundant beta clonotypes from cord blood had fewer insertions, unlike memory repertoires, which showed none.

TCRdb ran MiXCR on the 5' RACE reads and lists one entry per CDR3 protein. The repertoire holds fewer than 250,000 distinct CDR3 sequences, with 7.5% as singletons. This clonotype was counted many times. Its antigen is unknown. A junction boundary mismatches the germline segment, possibly from a read error. The CDR3 is 14 amino acids. Germline-derived CDR1 and CDR2 are SGHKS and YYEKEE (reference sequence). Healthy Caucasians provided all donations. These records were also assigned to another study, of yellow fever vaccine responses in identical twins. According to that study: A vaccine T cell response that seemed partly convergent and partly personalized was reported in twins.

Sequencing input: CD8+ T cells sorted from blood. The sequence came from a woman aged 18-29 years in good health. V gene TRBV5-5 combines with J gene TRBJ2-3; a possible D gene is TRBD1 (5 bases). The CDR3 DNA follows: TGTGCCAGCAGCTTGCGGACAAGCAGAGATACGCAGTATTTT. It translates to CASSLRTSRDTQYF.